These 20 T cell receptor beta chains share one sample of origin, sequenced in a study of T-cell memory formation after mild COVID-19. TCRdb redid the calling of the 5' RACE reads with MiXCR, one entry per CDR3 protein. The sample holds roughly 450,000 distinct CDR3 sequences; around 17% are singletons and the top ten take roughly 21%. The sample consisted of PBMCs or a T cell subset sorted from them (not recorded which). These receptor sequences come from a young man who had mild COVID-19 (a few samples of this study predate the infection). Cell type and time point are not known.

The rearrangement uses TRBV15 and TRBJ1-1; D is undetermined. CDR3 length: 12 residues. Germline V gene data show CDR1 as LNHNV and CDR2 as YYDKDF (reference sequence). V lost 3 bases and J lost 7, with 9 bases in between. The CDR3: CATSSVRNEAFF. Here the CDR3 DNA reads TGTGCCACCAGCAGTGTCCGGAATGAAGCTTTCTTT.

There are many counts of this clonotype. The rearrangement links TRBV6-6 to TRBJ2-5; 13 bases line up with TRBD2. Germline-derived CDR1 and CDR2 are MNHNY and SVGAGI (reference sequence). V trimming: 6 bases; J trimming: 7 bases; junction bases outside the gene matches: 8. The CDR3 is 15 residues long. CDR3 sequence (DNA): TGTGCCAGCAGGGGACTAGCGGGGAGGGCAATGACCCAGTACTTC. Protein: CASRGLAGRAMTQYF.

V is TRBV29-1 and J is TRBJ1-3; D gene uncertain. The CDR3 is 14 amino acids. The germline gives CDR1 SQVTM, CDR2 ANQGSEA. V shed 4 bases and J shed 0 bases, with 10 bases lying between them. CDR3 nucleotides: TGCAGCGTTGTTCAAGGGAACTCTGGAAACACCATATATTTT. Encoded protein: CSVVQGNSGNTIYF.

CDR3 coding DNA: TGCGCCAGCAGCTTCCCTCTCAACCCAGAGACCCAGTACTTC. It is translated as CASSFPLNPETQYF. The gene calls are TRBV5-1 and TRBJ2-5; D gene ambiguous. The CDR3 is 14 amino acids. Germline CDR1 reads SGHRS; CDR2 reads YFSETQ. Trimming removed 2 bases from V and 4 bases from J, with 12 bases in between.

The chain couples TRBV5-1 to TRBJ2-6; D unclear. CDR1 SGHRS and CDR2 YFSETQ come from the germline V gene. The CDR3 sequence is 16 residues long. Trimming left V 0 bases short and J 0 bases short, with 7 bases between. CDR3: CASSLDYSSGANVLTF. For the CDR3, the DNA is TGCGCCAGCAGCTTGGACTATAGCTCTGGGGCCAACGTCCTGACTTTC. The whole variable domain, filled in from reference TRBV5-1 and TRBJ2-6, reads KAGVTQTPRYLIKTRGQQVTLSCSPISGHRSVSWYQQTPGQGLQFLFEYFSETQRNKGNFPGRFSGRQFSNSRSEMNVSTLELGDSALYLCASSLDYSSGANVLTFGAGSRLTVL.

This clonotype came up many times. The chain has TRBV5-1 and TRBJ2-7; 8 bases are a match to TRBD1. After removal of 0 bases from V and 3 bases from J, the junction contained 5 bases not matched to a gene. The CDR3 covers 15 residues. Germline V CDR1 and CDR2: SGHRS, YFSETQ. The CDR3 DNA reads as TGCGCCAGCAGCTTGGGTGGACAGGGCCACTACGAGCAGTACGTC. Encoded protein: CASSLGGQGHYEQYV.

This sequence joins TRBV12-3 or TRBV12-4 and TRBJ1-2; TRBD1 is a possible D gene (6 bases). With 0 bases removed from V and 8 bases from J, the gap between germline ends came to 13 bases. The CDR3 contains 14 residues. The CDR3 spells CASSLARGGRGYTF. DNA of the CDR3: TGTGCCAGCAGTTTAGCGCGGGGGGGCCGAGGCTACACCTTC.

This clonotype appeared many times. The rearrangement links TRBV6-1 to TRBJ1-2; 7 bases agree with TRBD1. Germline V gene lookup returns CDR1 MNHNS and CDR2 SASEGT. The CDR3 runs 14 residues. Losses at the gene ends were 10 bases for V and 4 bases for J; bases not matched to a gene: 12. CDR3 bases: TGTGCCACCGGACAGGTGGGGGTTACCTATGGCTACACCTTC. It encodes CATGQVGVTYGYTF.

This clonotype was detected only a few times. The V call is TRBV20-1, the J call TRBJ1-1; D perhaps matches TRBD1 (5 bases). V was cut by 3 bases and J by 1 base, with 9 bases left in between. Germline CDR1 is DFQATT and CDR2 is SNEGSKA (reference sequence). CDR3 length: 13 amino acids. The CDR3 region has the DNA TGCAGTGCTAGGGGAGGGACGAACACTGAAGCTTTCTTT. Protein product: CSARGGTNTEAFF.

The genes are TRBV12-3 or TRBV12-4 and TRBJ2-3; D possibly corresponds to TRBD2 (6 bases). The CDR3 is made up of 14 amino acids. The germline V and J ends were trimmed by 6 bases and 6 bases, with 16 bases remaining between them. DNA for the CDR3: TGTGCCAGCAGGAGACTAGATGCCGCCGATACGCAGTATTTT. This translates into CASRRLDAADTQYF.

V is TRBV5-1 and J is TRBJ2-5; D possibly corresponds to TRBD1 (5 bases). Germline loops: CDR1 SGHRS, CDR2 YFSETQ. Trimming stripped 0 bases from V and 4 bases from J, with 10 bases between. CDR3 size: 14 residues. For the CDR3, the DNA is TGCGCCAGCAGCTTGGAGGGGTGGGCAGAGACCCAGTACTTC. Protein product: CASSLEGWAETQYF.

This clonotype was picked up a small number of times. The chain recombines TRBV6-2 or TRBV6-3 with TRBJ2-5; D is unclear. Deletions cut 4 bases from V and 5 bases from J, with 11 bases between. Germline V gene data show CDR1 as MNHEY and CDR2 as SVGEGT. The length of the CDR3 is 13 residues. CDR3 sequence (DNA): TGTGCCAGCAGTTCCAACAAAGCGGAGACCCAGTACTTC. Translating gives CASSSNKAETQYF.

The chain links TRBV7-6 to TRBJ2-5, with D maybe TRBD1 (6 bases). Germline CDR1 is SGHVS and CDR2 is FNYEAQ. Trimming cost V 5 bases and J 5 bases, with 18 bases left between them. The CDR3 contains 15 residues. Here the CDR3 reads CASSRDRIMRETQYF. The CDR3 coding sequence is TGTGCCAGCAGCCGAGACAGGATCATGAGGGAGACCCAGTACTTC. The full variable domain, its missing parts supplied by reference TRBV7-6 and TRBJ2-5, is GAGVSQSPRYKVTKRGQDVALRCDPISGHVSLYWYRQALGQGPEFLTYFNYEAQQDKSGLPNDRFSAERPEGSISTLTIQRTEQRDSAMYRCASSRDRIMRETQYFGPGTRLLVL.

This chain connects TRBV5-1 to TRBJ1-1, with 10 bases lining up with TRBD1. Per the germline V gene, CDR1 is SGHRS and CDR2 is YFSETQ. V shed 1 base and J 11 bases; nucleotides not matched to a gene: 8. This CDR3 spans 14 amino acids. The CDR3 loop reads CASSLLGQGEGAFF. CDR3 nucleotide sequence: TGCGCCAGCAGCTTGCTCGGACAGGGGGAGGGCGCTTTCTTT.

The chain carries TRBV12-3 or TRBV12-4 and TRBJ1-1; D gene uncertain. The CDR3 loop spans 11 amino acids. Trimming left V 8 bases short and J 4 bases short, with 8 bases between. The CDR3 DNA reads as TGTGCCAGCCAGTATGGCACTGAAGCTTTCTTT. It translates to CASQYGTEAFF.

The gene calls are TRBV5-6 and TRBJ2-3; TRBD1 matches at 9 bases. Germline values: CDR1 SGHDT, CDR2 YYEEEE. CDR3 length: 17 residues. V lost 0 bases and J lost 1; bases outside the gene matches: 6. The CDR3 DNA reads TGTGCCAGCAGCTTGGCAGCCCGGACAGGGGGCACAGATACGCAGTATTTT. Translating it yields CASSLAARTGGTDTQYF. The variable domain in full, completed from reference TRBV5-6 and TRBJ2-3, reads DAGVTQSPTHLIKTRGQQVTLRCSPKSGHDTVSWYQQALGQGPQFIFQYYEEEERQRGNFPDRFSGHQFPNYSSELNVNALLLGDSALYLCASSLAARTGGTDTQYFGPGTRLTVL.

The CDR3 protein is CASSSPRPPALHF. In DNA, the CDR3 is TGTGCCAGCAGTAGTCCCAGGCCCCCAGCCCTCCACTTT. V usage is TRBV6-2 or TRBV6-3 and J usage is TRBJ1-6, with unresolved D. Trimming took 5 bases from V and 14 from J, leaving 16 bases between them. The germline gives CDR1 MNHEY, CDR2 SVGEGT. The CDR3 runs 13 residues.

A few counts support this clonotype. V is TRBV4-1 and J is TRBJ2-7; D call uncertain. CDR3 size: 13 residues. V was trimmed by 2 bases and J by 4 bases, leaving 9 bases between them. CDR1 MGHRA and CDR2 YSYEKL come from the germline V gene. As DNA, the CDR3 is TGCGCCAGCAGCCAATCCGCAGAGTACGAGCAGTACTTC. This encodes CASSQSAEYEQYF.

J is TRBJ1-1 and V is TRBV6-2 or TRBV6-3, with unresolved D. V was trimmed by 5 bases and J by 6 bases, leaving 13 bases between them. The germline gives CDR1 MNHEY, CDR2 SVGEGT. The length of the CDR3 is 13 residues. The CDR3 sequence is CASSPKEHAEAFF. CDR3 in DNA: TGTGCCAGCAGTCCCAAGGAGCACGCTGAAGCTTTCTTT.

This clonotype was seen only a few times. The CDR3 DNA follows: TGTGCCAGCTCCCAACCCTACAGGGACCCGGAACTGTTTTTT. It is translated as CASSQPYRDPELFF. The chain carries TRBV7-6 and TRBJ1-4; D might be TRBD1 (6 bases). V lost 8 bases and J 12 bases, leaving 22 bases between the germline ends. Germline CDR1 reads SGHVS; CDR2 reads FNYEAQ. The CDR3 covers 14 residues.